This T cell receptor (beta chain) was retrieved from a study of T cell responses to AZD1222 COVID-19 vaccine. A remark on this clone: Its antigen is as yet unknown.

Measured with immunoSEQ multiplex PCR; TCRdb has only the in-frame clones, and not every one. The sample lists 200,000 to 250,000 clones; more than 85% were seen once. Findings and caveats of the study: Females made up more of the donors, who were largely white British, and clonal diversity may have come out too low.

Sequencing was performed on peripheral blood, taken on day 0 of MenACWY control vaccination. The sequence derives from an adult in good health.

The CDR3 coding sequence is TGTGCCAGCAGCTTGGCCGTCGGGTTCACCGGGGAGCTGTTTTTT. Residues: CASSLAVGFTGELFF. This chain links TRBV5-4 with TRBJ2-2; D is unclear. V lost 0 bases and J lost 4, with 10 bases in between. Germline CDR1 reads SGHNT; CDR2 reads YYREEE (reference sequence). There are 15 residues in the CDR3. The full variable domain, in which reference TRBV5-4 and TRBJ2-2 provide the parts outside the CDR3, is ETGVTQSPTHLIKTRGQQVTLRCSSQSGHNTVSWYQQALGQGPQFIFQYYREEENGRGNFPPRFSGLQFPNYSSELNVNALELDDSALYLCASSLAVGFTGELFFGEGSRLTVL.